This entry concerns a single T cell receptor (beta chain). Germline V gene sequence: CDR1 GTSNPN, CDR2 SVGIG (reference sequence). The CDR3 is 17 residues long. Trimming cost V 0 bases and J 0 bases; bases outside gene matches: 7. This record comes from a study of cytomegalovirus exposure and HLA in healthy donors. Using immunoSEQ multiplex PCR, the repertoire was profiled, and TCRdb retains in-frame clones only, with some absent. Of over 250,000 clones in the sample, just over 85% are singletons; the top ten hold roughly 0.99%. The TCR was taken from a woman under 30 in good health and CMV-seronegative. The J gene is TRBJ2-3, the V gene TRBV30, with 9 bases fitting TRBD2. The sample comprised PBMCs. CDR3 sequence (DNA): TGTGCCTGGAGTGTATTTTGGACTAGCGCCAGCACAGATACGCAGTATTTT. It specifies CAWSVFWTSASTDTQYF. Complete variable domain (other parts from reference TRBV30 and TRBJ2-3): SQTIHQWPATLVQPVGSPLSLECTVEGTSNPNLYWYRQAAGRGLQLLFYSVGIGQISSEVPQNLSASRPQDRQFILSSKKLLLSDSGFYLCAWSVFWTSASTDTQYFGPGTRLTVL.